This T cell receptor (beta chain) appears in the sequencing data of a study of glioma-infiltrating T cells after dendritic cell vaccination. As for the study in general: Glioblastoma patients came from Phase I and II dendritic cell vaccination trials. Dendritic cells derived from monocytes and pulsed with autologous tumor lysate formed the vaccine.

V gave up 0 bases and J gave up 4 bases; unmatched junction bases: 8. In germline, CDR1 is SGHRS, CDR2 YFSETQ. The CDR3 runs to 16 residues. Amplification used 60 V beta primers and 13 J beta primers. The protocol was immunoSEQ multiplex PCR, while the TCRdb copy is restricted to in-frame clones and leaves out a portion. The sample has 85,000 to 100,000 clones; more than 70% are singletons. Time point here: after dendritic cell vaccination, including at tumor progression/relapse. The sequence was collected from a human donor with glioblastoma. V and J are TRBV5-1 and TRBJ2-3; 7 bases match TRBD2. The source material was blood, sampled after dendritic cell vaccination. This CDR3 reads CASSLVGLKPPDTQYF. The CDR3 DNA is TGCGCCAGCAGCTTGGTGGGACTAAAACCGCCAGATACGCAGTATTTT.